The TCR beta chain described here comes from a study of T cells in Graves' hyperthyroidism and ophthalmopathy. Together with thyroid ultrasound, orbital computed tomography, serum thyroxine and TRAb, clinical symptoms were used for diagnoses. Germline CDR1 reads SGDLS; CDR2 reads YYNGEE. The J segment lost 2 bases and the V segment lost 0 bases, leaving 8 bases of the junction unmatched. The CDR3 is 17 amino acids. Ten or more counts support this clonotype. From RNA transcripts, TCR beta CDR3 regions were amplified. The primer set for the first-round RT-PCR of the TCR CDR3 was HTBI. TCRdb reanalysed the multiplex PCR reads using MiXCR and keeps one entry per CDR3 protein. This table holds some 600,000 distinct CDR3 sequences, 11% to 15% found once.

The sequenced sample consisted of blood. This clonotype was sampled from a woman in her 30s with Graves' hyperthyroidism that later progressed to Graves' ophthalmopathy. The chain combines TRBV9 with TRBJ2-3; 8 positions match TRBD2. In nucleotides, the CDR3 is TGTGCCAGCAGCGTAGGCCCATTTAGCGGGGTCACAGATACGCAGTATTTT. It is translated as CASSVGPFSGVTDTQYF.